This is a list of T cell receptor beta chains from one sample in a study of blood T cell repertoires in COVID-19. Generated by immunoSEQ multiplex PCR, the TCRdb table keeps only in-frame clones and is missing some. Of 55,000 to 65,000 clones listed, more than 75% were seen once; the top ten hold around 13%. The sample consisted of peripheral blood. The receptors were gathered from a human donor in a cohort sampled during active COVID-19. The CDR3 runs from the conserved cysteine through the conserved F or W. Fields, in order: clone size, J gene, V gene, D gene, CDR3 DNA, CDR3 protein. D genes are given only for firm matches. Size is stated for part of the rows, as once, few or many counts, or as a class when the clone is expanded.

- TRBJ2-7 TRBV27 TRBD1 TGTGCCAGCAGTACTCCCAGACAGGGTTTGTACGAGCAGTACTTC CASSTPRQGLYEQYF
- TRBJ2-1 TRBV5-4 TRBD2 TGTGCCAGCAGCCCCGGACTAGCGGGGTGGGGTGAGCAGTTCTTC CASSPGLAGWGEQFF
- TRBJ2-1 TRBV6-4 TRBD2 TGTGCCAGCAGTAGCGGGGGGGCCGCCTACAATGAGCAGTTCTTC CASSSGGAAYNEQFF
- TRBJ1-4 TRBV21-1 - TGTGCCAGCAGCAAAACAGGCACAACTAATGAAAAACTGTTTTTT CASSKTGTTNEKLFF
- TRBJ2-3 TRBV5-5 TRBD2 TGTGCCAGCAGCACAGGGACTAGCGGGGGTCAGGAGACGCAGTATTTT CASSTGTSGGQETQYF
few TRBJ2-5 TRBV14 - TGTGCCAGCAGCCAAAGAGGTCGCGCTAGCAGACAAGAGACCCAGTACTTC CASSQRGRASRQETQYF
- TRBJ2-3 TRBV11-2 TRBD2 TGTGCCAGCAGCCCCCTAGCGGGGGGGCCACTGGATACGCAGTATTTT CASSPLAGGPLDTQYF
- TRBJ2-3 TRBV6-1 - TGTGCCAGCAGTGTTTACAGGGTATCTAGCACAGATACGCAGTATTTT CASSVYRVSSTDTQYF
many TRBJ1-3 TRBV2 - TGTGCCAGCAGGAGGGGGATAGGGGATTCCGGCTCTGGAAACACCATATATTTT CASRRGIGDSGSGNTIYF
- TRBJ2-6 TRBV11-2 - TGTGCCAGCAGCTTAGTAGCAGGGGCTGGGGCCAACGTCCTGACTTTC CASSLVAGAGANVLTF
- TRBJ2-1 TRBV19 TRBD2 TGTGCCAGTAGTATAGTGGACGGGGGGGGTGTTGAGCAGTTCTTC CASSIVDGGGVEQFF
- TRBJ1-2 TRBV5-4 - TGTGCCAGCAGCCCGGGACTTTCTTACGGCTACACCTTC CASSPGLSYGYTF
- TRBJ1-5 TRBV18 - TGTGCCAGCTCACCACGGGAGGTTATGAGCAATCAGCCCCAGCATTTT CASSPREVMSNQPQHF
- TRBJ1-5 TRBV5-1 - TGCGCCAGCAGCTTGGTAGGGCGGGGGCAGCCCCAGCATTTT CASSLVGRGQPQHF
- TRBJ1-5 TRBV14 TRBD1 TGTGCCAGCAGCCAACCGGGACAGGGGGCGAAATACTGGGCCCAGCATTTT CASSQPGQGAKYWAQHF
- TRBJ2-1 TRBV2 - TGTGCCAGCCGAGGATCTTCCTACAATGAGCAGTTCTTC CASRGSSYNEQFF
few TRBJ1-2 TRBV7-8 - TGTGCCAGCAGTGCGAGCCTCGAAGCCTATGGCTACACCTTC CASSASLEAYGYTF
- TRBJ2-2 TRBV6-5 - TGTGCCAGCAGAACCAAGGGACAAACCACCGGGGAGCTGTTTTTT CASRTKGQTTGELFF
- TRBJ2-3 TRBV6-5 - TGTGCCAGCGGGTCTCTTGGGACTCCCACAGATACGCAGTATTTT CASGSLGTPTDTQYF
- TRBJ2-5 TRBV10-3 TRBD2 TGTGCCATCAGTGAACGGGGAGGGAGGGAGACCCAGTACTTC CAISERGGRETQYF
- TRBJ1-3 TRBV7-8 TRBD1 TGTGCCAGCAGCGACACAGGGGGCGTTGGAAACACCATATATTTT CASSDTGGVGNTIYF
- TRBJ2-5 TRBV9 - TGTGCCAGCAGCGTACCCCCATTGTGGCTAGGGGAAGAGACCCAGTACTTC CASSVPPLWLGEETQYF
few TRBJ2-3 TRBV5-1 TRBD2 TGCGCCAGCAGCCGCCTGGCCGCGGGGGGCACAGATACGCAGTATTTT CASSRLAAGGTDTQYF
- TRBJ2-7 TRBV19 TRBD1 TGTGCCAGTAGTATAGACGGACAGGGTGCCTACGAGCAGTACTTC CASSIDGQGAYEQYF
- TRBJ2-3 TRBV6-6 TRBD2 TGTGCCAGCAGAGACCTCGGGGGGAGCACAGATACGCAGTATTTT CASRDLGGSTDTQYF